Listed here is a single T cell receptor (beta chain). What antigen it recognizes has not been identified. No base quality information exists; no much larger clone differs at one position. V is pruned by 5 bases and J by 1 base, leaving 7 bases of the junction without a gene match. Taken from the germline V gene (reference sequence), the CDR1 and CDR2 loops are SEHNR and FQNEAQ. The CDR3 numbers 15 residues from cysteine through phenylalanine. Just CDR3 DNA is preserved here, 45 bases in frame from base 1. This sample stems from a study of Ad26.COV2.S vaccination and SARS-CoV-2 variants (dated by TCRdb to the early 2020s). As for the study more broadly: Vaccine-arm donors came from COV1001, a multicentre, randomized, double-blind, placebo-controlled phase I-IIa trial of Ad26.COV2.S in healthy adults. The TCR-sequenced set comprised approximately 32 samples: approximately 20 Ad26.COV2.S vaccine recipients, 5 placebo recipients and 8 SARS-CoV-2 convalescent individuals. Blinding of investigators to trial group allocation was maintained during experiments and outcome assessment. Ad26.COV2.S was administered intramuscularly at 5 x 10^10 or 1 x 10^11 viral particles, either as a single shot or as two shots given 56 days apart. Sequencing of the TCRbeta repertoire served to evaluate the specificity and breadth of SARS-CoV-2-reactive T cell receptors following Ad26.COV2.S vaccination. Trial participants were randomized into five groups of five: low-dose or high-dose Ad26.COV2.S given once or twice, or placebo on both occasions.

The immunoSEQ Assay was the method used to sequence TCRbeta CDR3 regions. After extraction, genomic DNA underwent amplification by bias-controlled multiplex PCR, followed by high-throughput sequencing. In the authors' own workflow: Collapsing and filtering of sequences were performed to quantify the absolute abundance of each unique TCRbeta CDR3 region. T cell fraction was estimated by normalizing TCRbeta template counts to usable DNA, with usable DNA measured through amplification of reference genes found in all nucleated cells. Repertoire TCRs were annotated as SARS-CoV-2-specific by exact matching of V gene, CDR3 amino acid sequence and J gene to a known reactive TCR set. The reference SARS-CoV-2 TCR set was obtained from MIRA and was filtered for enrichment in COVID-19-positive ImmuneCODE repertoires, whereby public or cross-reactive TCRs were removed. Using the MIRA antigens, annotated TCRs were further analysed by specific ORF or by position within an ORF. Depth was the summed frequency of annotated unique rearrangements, while breadth was defined as annotated unique rearrangements over total unique productive rearrangements. Two-sided Wilcoxon rank-sum tests were applied when comparing TCR breadth between groups. Held by TCRdb, this immuneACCESS table contains in-frame sequences only and omits some clones. Under half of the omission traces to an unresolved V gene where checked; the cause of the rest is unknown. The V and J calls and clone size are taken from that table; D and trimming were inferred from the DNA. In all, the sample holds about 410,000 clones, and 80% to 95% of those were seen once. The ten largest clones take up about 1.7% of the sample.

What the study reported, not specific to this receptor: Vaccine and placebo recipients had similar non-spike TCR breadth, a finding consistent with the vaccine containing only spike. It was noted by the authors that total T cell responses may have been underestimated by the TCR breadth and depth analyses. Substantial breadth of spike-specific CD8+ and CD4+ T cell responses was reported after vaccination. Higher spike-specific TCR breadth was observed in Ad26.COV2.S recipients than in placebo recipients (P = 0.0014). The study was not powered for comparison of responses between vaccine doses or regimens.

In the paper's terms, the treatment or condition label means: around 19 received Ad26.COV2.S at low or high dose, single or two shots; several received placebo; per-sample allocation not given. For vaccine and placebo recipients, repertoires were sequenced using samples collected on day 63 after the first injection. Cohort 1b enrolled around 24 adults aged 18-55 years at a single site in Boston, USA, between 29 July and 7 August 2020. Ad26.COV2.S consisted of a replication-incompetent adenovirus type 26 vector by which a prefusion-stabilized SARS-CoV-2 spike protein from the original Wuhan strain was expressed.

The source is a person between 18 and 65 years old who received the Ad26.COV2.S COVID-19 vaccine or a placebo. The sequencing used peripheral blood, collected in a trial of Ad26.COV2.S vaccine versus placebo. The chain is made from TRBV7-9 and TRBJ2-5; 7 bases in the middle match TRBD1. The encoded CDR3 is CASSPIGQVQETQYF. The bases are TGTGCCAGCAGCCCGATAGGACAGGTCCAAGAGACCCAGTACTTC.